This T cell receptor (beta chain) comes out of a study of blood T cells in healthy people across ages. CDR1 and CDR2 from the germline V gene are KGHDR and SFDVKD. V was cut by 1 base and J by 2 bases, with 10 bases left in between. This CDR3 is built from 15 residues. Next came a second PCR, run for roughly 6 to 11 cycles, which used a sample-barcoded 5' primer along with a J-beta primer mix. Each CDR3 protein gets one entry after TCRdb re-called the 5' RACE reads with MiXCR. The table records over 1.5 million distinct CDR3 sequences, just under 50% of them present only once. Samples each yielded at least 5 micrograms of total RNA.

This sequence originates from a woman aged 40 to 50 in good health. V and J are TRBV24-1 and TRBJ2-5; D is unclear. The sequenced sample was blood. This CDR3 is CATSDFLEQQETQYF. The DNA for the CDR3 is TGTGCCACCAGTGATTTCCTTGAACAACAAGAGACCCAGTACTTC.